This TCR beta chain was recovered during a study of regulatory T cells in long-lasting Graves disease. Findings and limits, study-wide: When disease was persistent, TRBV28, TRBJ1-2 and TRBJ2-5 were the favored segments. Patients whose Graves' disease persisted exhibited lower TCR diversity than those newly diagnosed.

Noted time point: persistent/refractory GD, antithyroid drugs over 5 years with positive TRAb. TCR sequences were obtained from RNA taken from PBMCs. Sequencing libraries for TCR beta were prepared with iRepertoire HTBI primers and Arm-PCR of CDR3 regions. TCRdb recomputed calls from the multiplex PCR reads with MiXCR, one row per CDR3 protein. The table lists a few hundred thousand distinct CDR3 sequences, 20% to 25% of them singletons. The CDR3 runs 13 residues. V lost 2 bases to trimming and J lost 2 bases, with 6 bases between them. Germline V gene lookup returns CDR1 SGHTA and CDR2 FQGNSA. This clonotype was counted a few times. The antigen is not known.

The TCR sequence derives from a female donor with Graves disease. Sequencing used peripheral blood mononuclear cells (PBMCs), obtained when the disease was refractory, from a patient treated with antithyroid drugs. The rearrangement joins TRBV7-2 to TRBJ2-5; D gene ambiguous. CDR3 protein: CASSLMLQETQYF. CDR3 in DNA: TGTGCCAGCAGCTTAATGTTGCAAGAGACCCAGTACTTC.